Described below is a single T cell receptor beta chain sequence and its context. Antigen unknown. This sample is part of a study of STAT5B mutations in CD4+ large granular lymphocyte leukemia. Study-wide points: CD4-sorted patient repertoires seemed more clonal than healthy CD4+ repertoires.

Buffy coats from healthy blood donors served as controls. Profiling relied on immunoSEQ multiplex PCR, and the TCRdb table lists in-frame clones only, not all of them. This sample has under 35,000 clones; about 74% occur once, and the top ten carry approximately 0.29%. The specimen was CD4+ T cells from blood buffy coats. The source is a human donor in good health.

The CDR3 region has the DNA TGTGCCAGCAACTATAATACAGGGAGGCATTGGGTCCAAGAGACCCAGTACTTC. As protein: CASNYNTGRHWVQETQYF. This chain connects TRBV21-1 to TRBJ2-5. TRBV21-1 is assigned pseudogene status. This CDR3 is 18 amino acids long.